Below, one T cell receptor (beta chain) is given with its context. V lost 4 bases to trimming and J lost 6 bases, with 13 bases between them. The germline gives CDR1 LNHDA, CDR2 SQIVND (reference sequence). The CDR3 loop spans 14 amino acids. This record comes from a study of T cells after yellow fever vaccination. Using its own MiXCR run on the 5' RACE reads, TCRdb lists one record per CDR3 protein. The sample consists of under 300,000 distinct CDR3 sequences, 6.9% of them appearing once. J is TRBJ2-1 and V is TRBV19, with D perhaps TRBD2 (6 bases). The receptor was isolated from a man aged 25-45 years who received the YFV17D yellow fever vaccine. The material was CD4+ T cells sorted from PBMCs, obtained 15 days after the yellow fever booster vaccination. The CDR3 loop reads CASSNREWSNEQFF. The CDR3 nucleotides are TGTGCCAGTAGTAACCGGGAGTGGAGCAATGAGCAGTTCTTC. The whole variable domain, remainder taken from reference TRBV19 and TRBJ2-1, is DGGITQSPKYLFRKEGQNVTLSCEQNLNHDAMYWYRQDPGQGLRLIYYSQIVNDFQKGDIAEGYSVSREKKESFPLTVTSAQKNPTAFYLCASSNREWSNEQFFGPGTRLTVL.